One and the same sample provided the 10 T cell receptor beta chains below, sequenced in a study of shared clonotypes between healthy human individuals (dated by TCRdb to the early 2020s). Library preparation was by the immunoSEQ multiplex PCR assay. TCRdb holds this immuneACCESS table with in-frame rearrangements only. Some clones are missing; in checked studies, unresolved V genes explain under half, and the rest has no known cause. The sample table holds approximately 340,000 clones, of which less than 75% were seen once. The ten biggest clones cover over 9.5% of the sample. Sequencing input: memory CD4+ T cells sorted from blood. The cell subset or site label here, explained by the study, means: CD45RA-negative fraction. The receptors come from a man between 25 and 39 years old in good health.

The gene calls are TRBV7-3 and TRBJ2-2, with 11 bases identical to TRBD2. This CDR3 has 16 amino acids. The germline CDR1 and CDR2 sequences are SGHTA and FQGTGA. The J segment lost 6 bases and the V segment lost 5 bases, leaving 8 bases of the junction unmatched. CDR3 in DNA: TGTGCCAGCAGCCTGACTAGCGGGACCCGCCCCGGGGAGCTGTTTTTT. As protein: CASSLTSGTRPGELFF.

The chain uses TRBV5-1 and TRBJ1-1; D not certain. The CDR3 consists of 18 residues. Per the germline V gene, CDR1 is SGHRS and CDR2 is YFSETQ. The V end lost 1 base, the J end lost 1 base, and 20 bases lay between the germline ends. The CDR3 protein is CASSLWMGAGPPNTEAFF. The CDR3 DNA is TGCGCCAGCAGCTTGTGGATGGGTGCAGGACCCCCGAACACTGAAGCTTTCTTT.

This clone was counted only a few times. This chain connects TRBV9 to TRBJ2-5; a weak D match, TRBD1 (6 bases). CDR3 length equals 15 residues. Trimming removed 3 bases at V and 4 bases at J, with 16 bases between. From germline, CDR1 is SGDLS and CDR2 YYNGEE. The CDR3 sequence: CASSALNRVGETQYF. The CDR3 DNA follows: TGTGCCAGCAGCGCGCTGAACAGGGTTGGAGAGACCCAGTACTTC.

The chain couples TRBV10-3 to TRBJ2-6; D not resolved. The CDR3 has 13 amino acids. Trimming left V 6 bases short and J 0 bases short, with 3 bases between. Germline V gives CDR1 ENHRY, CDR2 SYGVKD. Written as DNA, the CDR3 is TGTGCCATCAGACCCTCTGGGGCCAACGTCCTGACTTTC. It is translated as CAIRPSGANVLTF.

About this clone itself: Other DNA sequences in the sample encode the same CDR3. The rearrangement links TRBV28 to TRBJ2-7, with 14 bases identical to TRBD2. V shed 6 bases, J shed 2 bases, and the junction held 0 bases outside the gene matches. The CDR3 extends over 14 amino acids. CDR1 and CDR2 (germline): MDHEN, SYDVKM. The CDR3 DNA follows: TGTGCCAGCAGGACTAGCGGGAGGGCCTACGAGCAGTACTTC. This gives the protein CASRTSGRAYEQYF.

This clone has just a few counts. This chain uses TRBV7-6 with TRBJ2-1; D is uncertain. CDR1 is SGHVS, CDR2 FNYEAQ, per germline. This CDR3 has 15 amino acids. Trimming stripped 3 bases from V and 0 bases from J, with 9 bases between. CDR3 protein: CASSLSEISYNEQFF. CDR3 nucleotide sequence: TGTGCCAGCAGCTTGAGCGAGATCTCCTACAATGAGCAGTTCTTC.

In DNA form, the CDR3 reads TGTGCCAGCAGCTTGGGGCTTAGGAGGGACGTGGCTAACTATGGCTACACCTTC. Protein: CASSLGLRRDVANYGYTF. V is TRBV5-6 and J is TRBJ1-2; D is possibly TRBD1 (5 bases). This CDR3 has 18 residues. Germline CDR1 and CDR2: SGHDT and YYEEEE. V was pared by 0 bases and J by 0 bases, with 18 bases between.

The chain combines TRBV10-2 with TRBJ1-3, with D uncertain. This CDR3 region has 13 residues. Trimming pared 5 bases from V and 0 bases from J, leaving 5 bases between. In germline, CDR1 is WSHSY, CDR2 SAAADI. The CDR3 bases are TGCGCCAGCAGTCAATACTCTGGAAACACCATATATTTT. This gives the protein CASSQYSGNTIYF.

The chain recombines TRBV2 with TRBJ1-4, with D hard to call. Per germline, CDR1 SNHLY and CDR2 FYNNEI. This CDR3 contains 13 residues. Trimming left V 5 bases short and J 8 bases short, with 12 bases between. CDR3 DNA sequence: TGTGCCAGCAGTTGGGTCTTGGGAGAAAAACTGTTTTTT. This sequence encodes CASSWVLGEKLFF.

The chain has TRBV7-2 and TRBJ1-2, with 8 bases identical to TRBD1. The CDR3 runs 17 residues. With 1 base clipped from V and 6 bases from J, the junction kept 13 bases outside the gene matches. Germline lookup yields CDR1 SGHTA and CDR2 FQGNSA. The CDR3 here is CASSLEYGQGQAHGYTF. CDR3 DNA sequence: TGTGCCAGCAGCTTAGAGTACGGACAGGGACAGGCGCATGGCTACACCTTC. Full variable domain (rest looked up from reference TRBV7-2 and TRBJ1-2): GAGVSQSPSNKVTEKGKDVELRCDPISGHTALYWYRQSLGQGLEFLIYFQGNSAPDKSGLPSDRFSAERTGGSVSTLTIQRTQQEDSAVYLCASSLEYGQGQAHGYTFGSGTRLTVV.